This T cell receptor (beta chain) was recorded in a study of blood T cells in healthy people across ages. Study details: The capture of about one barcoded beta molecule per two T cells was achieved by template switching. Study-level results: When set beside aged donors, long-lived donors presented more naive CD4+ cells and higher diversity.

CDR3 length equals 15 residues. CDR1 MGHRA and CDR2 YSYEKL come from the germline V gene. V gave up 0 bases and J gave up 11 bases, with 19 bases separating them. With a J-beta primer mix and a sample-barcoded 5' primer, a second PCR ran 7 to 11 cycles. Every sample gave at least 3 million paired-end reads containing CDR3. TCRdb re-analysed the 5' RACE reads in MiXCR, keeping a single row per CDR3 protein. The table records about 1.7 million distinct CDR3 sequences, 28% of them present only once. This clonotype was observed a few times. Antigen unknown. Each donor's blood draw was ten milliliters of peripheral blood.

The sample comprised blood. This TCR was recovered from a woman aged 25-40 years in good health. The chain uses TRBV4-1 and TRBJ1-1, with a possible D match to TRBD1 (6 bases). The CDR3, as DNA: TGCGCCAGCAGCCAAGACGCGAAGGGGGGTACTGGGGCTTTCTTT. Protein: CASSQDAKGGTGAFF.